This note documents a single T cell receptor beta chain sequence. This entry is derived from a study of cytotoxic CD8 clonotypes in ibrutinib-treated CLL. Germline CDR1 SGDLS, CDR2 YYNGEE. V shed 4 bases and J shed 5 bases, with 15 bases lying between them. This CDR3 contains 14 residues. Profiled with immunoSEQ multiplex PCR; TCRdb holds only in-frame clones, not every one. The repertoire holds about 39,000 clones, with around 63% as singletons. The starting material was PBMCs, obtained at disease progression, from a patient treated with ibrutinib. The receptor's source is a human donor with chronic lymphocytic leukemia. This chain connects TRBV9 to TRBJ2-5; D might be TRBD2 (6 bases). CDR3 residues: CASSKNRDSETQYF. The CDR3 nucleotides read TGTGCCAGCAGCAAAAACCGGGACTCTGAGACCCAGTACTTC.